This passage covers 30 T cell receptor beta chains from one sample sequenced in a study of CD8 T cells in ankylosing spondylitis. Study-level findings and limits: In ankylosing spondylitis blood, a motif of eight highly homologous TCR beta variants appeared characteristic.

The antigens these receptors bind are not known. TCRdb analysed the 5' RACE reads with MiXCR anew, one entry per CDR3 protein. The sample contains fewer than 400,000 distinct CDR3 sequences, about 20% of which appear only once. Sequenced sample: blood, either unsorted or a sorted T cell fraction (not recorded which). These receptors originate from a male donor with ankylosing spondylitis.

This clonotype was counted between two and nine times. The V call is TRBV20-1, the J call TRBJ2-7; D tentatively reads TRBD1 or TRBD2 (5 bases each). Germline-derived CDR1 and CDR2 are DFQATT and SNEGSKA (reference sequence). The length of the CDR3 is 14 residues. V was clipped by 3 bases and J by 6 bases, with 18 bases between them. The DNA of the CDR3 is TGCAGTGCTAGCGTGACGGGACGGCCAGGCGAGCAGTACTTC. Its protein is CSASVTGRPGEQYF.

There are many counts of this clonotype. The chain combines TRBV2 with TRBJ2-1; 9 bases line up with TRBD2. Germline assignment: CDR1 SNHLY and CDR2 FYNNEI. Trimming removed 5 bases from V and 0 bases from J; junction bases left unmatched: 8. This CDR3 has 17 residues. Here the CDR3 DNA reads TGTGCCAGCAGTACCACCTTTAGCGGGAGCTCCTACAATGAGCAGTTCTTC. This gives the protein CASSTTFSGSSYNEQFF.

This chain links TRBV6-4 with TRBJ1-4, with D tentatively TRBD1 (5 bases). Per germline, CDR1 MRHNA and CDR2 SNTAGT. The CDR3 covers 15 residues. V lost 3 bases and J lost 8, with 16 bases in between. The CDR3 region has the DNA TGTGCCAGCAGTGAGGAAGGACGCCGGGGGGAAAAACTGTTTTTT. Amino acid sequence: CASSEEGRRGEKLFF.

This clonotype was counted only a few times. The chain couples TRBV7-8 to TRBJ1-5, with no clear D. The V gene's germline CDR1 is SGHVS and CDR2 FQNEAQ. Trimming stripped 2 bases from V and 5 bases from J, with 7 bases between. CDR3 length equals 13 residues. The CDR3 DNA reads as TGTGCCAGCAGCTTATTCCGGGATCAGCCCCAGCATTTT. Encoded protein: CASSLFRDQPQHF.

The chain couples TRBV7-2 to TRBJ2-3; the match to TRBD1 covers 7 bases. V lost 2 bases and J lost 2; bases outside the gene matches: 7. The length of the CDR3 is 16 residues. Germline-derived CDR1 and CDR2 are SGHTA and FQGNSA. The CDR3 is CASSLNEGAATDTQYF. CDR3 nucleotides: TGTGCCAGCAGCTTAAATGAGGGGGCAGCCACAGATACGCAGTATTTT.

The rearrangement links TRBV7-3 to TRBJ2-2; TRBD2 matches at 7 bases. Trimming removed 6 bases from V and 4 bases from J; junction bases left unmatched: 5. CDR3 length equals 14 residues. Germline CDR1 reads SGHTA; CDR2 reads FQGTGA. The CDR3 DNA reads as TGTGCCAGCAGGCCAGCGGGAAGCACCGGGGAGCTGTTTTTT. The encoded protein is CASRPAGSTGELFF. Using reference TRBV7-3 and TRBJ2-2 for the parts outside the CDR3, the full variable domain is GAGVSQTPSNKVTEKGKYVELRCDPISGHTALYWYRQSLGQGPEFLIYFQGTGAADDSGLPNDRFFAVRPEGSVSTLKIQRTERGDSAVYLCASRPAGSTGELFFGEGSRLTVL.

CDR3 loop: CASSQEGGNQPQHF. In DNA, the CDR3 is TGCGCCAGCAGCCAAGAGGGGGGCAATCAGCCCCAGCATTTT. J is TRBJ1-5 and V is TRBV4-1; a possible D gene is TRBD1 (5 bases). Trimming cost V 0 bases and J 2 bases, with 5 bases left between them. This CDR3 contains 14 residues. Germline V gives CDR1 MGHRA, CDR2 YSYEKL.

This clonotype was counted between two and nine times. This rearrangement joins TRBV10-1 to TRBJ2-2; D remains unclear. Trimming removed 0 bases from V and 4 bases from J, with 12 bases in between. The V gene's germline CDR1 is WNHNN and CDR2 SYGVQD (reference sequence). This CDR3 spans 16 amino acids. The CDR3 region has the DNA TGCGCCAGCAGTGAGTCAACTTTGTTAGGCACCGGGGAGCTGTTTTTT. It translates to CASSESTLLGTGELFF.

The V call is TRBV10-3, the J call TRBJ2-7; 7 nucleotides line up with TRBD2. Germline V gene data show CDR1 as ENHRY and CDR2 as SYGVKD. The CDR3 spans 16 residues. Trimming removed 3 bases from V and 2 bases from J; junction bases left unmatched: 10. In nucleotides, the CDR3 is TGTGCCATCAGTGACACACACCGGGCGGGAGCCTACGAGCAGTACTTC. Translating gives CAISDTHRAGAYEQYF.

This clonotype was counted only a few times. The rearrangement joins TRBV6-2 or TRBV6-3 to TRBJ2-1; D is possibly TRBD2 (6 bases). V was clipped by 1 base and J by 5 bases, with 9 bases between them. The CDR3 contains 14 residues. CDR1 and CDR2 from the germline V gene are MNHEY and SVGEGT. The CDR3 DNA reads TGTGCCAGCAGTTACTTCGGGAGCCACAATGAGCAGTTCTTC. Its translation: CASSYFGSHNEQFF.

The rearrangement links TRBV4-1 to TRBJ1-4, with TRBD1 matching over 11 bases. The CDR3 length is 16 residues. Unmatched junction bases numbered 8, after V lost 4 bases and J lost 7 bases. CDR1 is MGHRA, CDR2 YSYEKL, per germline. CDR3 nucleotides: TGCGCCAGCAGCCCGGGACAGGGGGTCAAGCGTGAAAAACTGTTTTTT. Translating it yields CASSPGQGVKREKLFF.

This clonotype has just a few counts. The V and J genes are TRBV7-3 and TRBJ2-3; 9 bases map to TRBD1. The CDR3 runs to 18 residues. The V and J ends lost 4 bases and 5 bases, in that order; junction bases with no gene match: 16. CDR1 and CDR2 from the germline V gene are SGHTA and FQGTGA. The CDR3 DNA sequence: TGTGCCAGCAGCTCAAATATATTTGGAACAGGGGGCGAAGATACGCAGTATTTT. It encodes CASSSNIFGTGGEDTQYF.

The rearrangement links TRBV18 to TRBJ2-7; D tentatively reads TRBD1 or TRBD2 (7 bases each). The CDR3 loop spans 14 amino acids. Trimming shortened V by 3 bases and J by 3 bases, and 12 bases separated the two germline ends. Looked up from germline, CDR1 is KGHSH and CDR2 is LQKENI. CDR3 sequence: CASSPQGGNYEQYF. CDR3 sequence (DNA): TGTGCCAGCTCACCCCAGGGGGGGAACTACGAGCAGTACTTC. Combining the CDR3 with reference TRBV18 and TRBJ2-7 gives the whole variable domain NAGVMQNPRHLVRRRGQEARLRCSPMKGHSHVYWYRQLPEEGLKFMVYLQKENIIDESGMPKERFSAEFPKEGPSILRIQQVVRGDSAAYFCASSPQGGNYEQYFGPGTRLTVT.

As for this clonotype: It is likely a read error, because the conserved phenylalanine at the end of the CDR3 is missing. The rearrangement uses TRBV18 and TRBJ2-1; TRBD2 is a possible D gene (6 bases). This CDR3 is 15 amino acids long. The V end was cut by 2 bases, the J end by 12 bases, with 20 bases between. Germline lookup yields CDR1 KGHSH and CDR2 LQKENI. CDR3 sequence (DNA): TGTGCCAGCTCACCATATACTAGCTCTTCCTGGGGGCAGTTCTAC. It codes for CASSPYTSSSWGQFY.

This clonotype has more than one count but fewer than ten. This chain joins TRBV12-3 or TRBV12-4 and TRBJ2-7; 11 nucleotides agree with TRBD2. The CDR3 length is 16 residues. V was pared by 1 base and J by 6 bases, with 8 bases of the junction left unmatched. Here the CDR3 DNA reads TGTGCCAGCAGTTTAGGTAGCGGGAGGGCACTGTTCGAGCAGTACTTC. Its protein product is CASSLGSGRALFEQYF.

V usage is TRBV20-1 and J usage is TRBJ2-1; D possibly corresponds to TRBD2 (6 bases). The V gene's germline CDR1 is DFQATT and CDR2 SNEGSKA (reference sequence). V was shortened by 0 bases and J by 4 bases, with 13 bases between the two germline ends. The CDR3 is made up of 15 amino acids. CDR3 amino acids: CSARDPRDAYNEQFF. The CDR3 nucleotides are TGCAGTGCTAGAGACCCGCGGGACGCGTACAATGAGCAGTTCTTC.

This clonotype has just a few counts. The chain uses TRBV18 and TRBJ1-1; D gene uncertain. Trimming left V 0 bases short and J 0 bases short, with 8 bases between. There are 15 residues in the CDR3. The germline gives CDR1 KGHSH, CDR2 LQKENI. CDR3 protein: CASSPPRPVNTEAFF. The CDR3 bases are TGTGCCAGCTCACCACCGAGGCCTGTGAACACTGAAGCTTTCTTT.

The chain carries TRBV28 and TRBJ2-6, with 11 bases aligning to TRBD1. The V gene's germline CDR1 is MDHEN and CDR2 SYDVKM. CDR3 length: 21 residues. Losses at the gene ends were 2 bases for V and 3 bases for J; bases not matched to a gene: 15. CDR3: CASSLTLFFGTGGDGANVLTF. In DNA form, the CDR3 reads TGTGCCAGCAGTTTAACTCTCTTCTTCGGGACAGGGGGAGATGGGGCCAACGTCCTGACTTTC.

This rearrangement joins TRBV4-3 to TRBJ2-5, with 7 bases matching TRBD1. The V segment lost 0 bases and the J segment 2 bases; nucleotides outside the gene matches: 3. Germline CDR1 reads LGHNA; CDR2 reads YSLEER. CDR3 length: 15 residues. The chain's CDR3 is CASSQEGTEQETQYF. CDR3 in DNA: TGCGCCAGCAGCCAAGAGGGGACAGAACAAGAGACCCAGTACTTC.

This clonotype turned up a few times. The chain has TRBV6-1 and TRBJ2-5; D is possibly TRBD1 (6 bases). Germline lookup yields CDR1 MNHNS and CDR2 SASEGT. V lost 7 bases and J lost 0, with 15 bases in between. The CDR3 sequence is 15 residues long. The CDR3 reads CASKRGNPYQETQYF. For the CDR3, the DNA is TGTGCCAGCAAGAGGGGGAACCCGTACCAAGAGACCCAGTACTTC.

This clonotype has only a few counts. V usage is TRBV18 and J usage is TRBJ2-4; D unclear. This CDR3 has 16 amino acids. Germline V gives CDR1 KGHSH, CDR2 LQKENI. V lost 0 bases to trimming and J lost 0 bases, with 9 bases between them. CDR3 sequence reads: CASSPPGFLAKNIQYF. Written as DNA, the CDR3 is TGTGCCAGCTCACCACCGGGATTTCTAGCCAAAAACATTCAGTACTTC.

This clonotype is a singleton in its sample. The chain employs TRBV28 and TRBJ2-2; the D gene is possibly TRBD2 (6 bases). The V gene's germline CDR1 is MDHEN and CDR2 SYDVKM. The CDR3 is 15 amino acids. V lost 8 bases, J lost 7 bases, and 20 bases lay in between. The CDR3 DNA reads TGTGCCAGCGTCTTATCGGGAGCCCACGGCGGGGAGCTGTTTTTT. It translates to CASVLSGAHGGELFF.

V is TRBV20-1 and J is TRBJ2-7; D possibly corresponds to TRBD2 (6 bases). V lost 6 bases and J 0 bases, leaving 15 bases between the germline ends. This CDR3 is 14 amino acids long. CDR1 DFQATT and CDR2 SNEGSKA come from the germline V gene (reference sequence). The CDR3 sequence is CSATHRGNSYEQYF. In DNA, the CDR3 is TGCAGTGCCACCCACCGGGGGAACTCCTACGAGCAGTACTTC.

This clonotype was seen only a few times. The J gene is TRBJ1-5, the V gene TRBV9; D gene unclear. Trimming left V 4 bases short and J 2 bases short, with 13 bases between. This CDR3 spans 15 amino acids. The germline V gene encodes CDR1 SGDLS and CDR2 YYNGEE. CDR3 sequence: CASSLTDEGNQPQHF. CDR3 nucleotide sequence: TGTGCCAGCAGCCTGACTGACGAGGGCAATCAGCCCCAGCATTTT.

This clonotype was observed at least ten times. This rearrangement joins TRBV5-1 to TRBJ1-1; D is unclear. V was shortened by 2 bases and J by 1 base, with 9 bases between the two germline ends. Germline V gene data show CDR1 as SGHRS and CDR2 as YFSETQ. The CDR3 sequence is 14 residues long. Here the CDR3 DNA reads TGCGCCAGCAGCTTTGAAGCAGAGAACACTGAAGCTTTCTTT. Protein product: CASSFEAENTEAFF.

There are a few counts of this clonotype. V and J are TRBV11-1 and TRBJ2-1; TRBD2 aligns across 11 bases. V lost 1 base and J lost 3; bases outside the gene matches: 14. Germline V gene lookup returns CDR1 SGHAT and CDR2 FQDESV (reference sequence). CDR3 length: 20 amino acids. DNA for the CDR3: TGTGCCAGCAGCTTAGTAGTATCCTGGACTAGCGGGTCCCTCTACAATGAGCAGTTCTTC. It translates to CASSLVVSWTSGSLYNEQFF.

The chain couples TRBV29-1 to TRBJ1-1, with 10 bases that match TRBD1. Germline CDR1 reads SQVTM; CDR2 reads ANQGSEA. The CDR3 totals 14 residues. V lost 6 bases and J lost 0; bases outside the gene matches: 4. DNA of the CDR3: TGCAGCGTGCGACAGGGGGCCATGAACACTGAAGCTTTCTTT. It codes for CSVRQGAMNTEAFF.

This clonotype was counted between two and nine times. The chain uses TRBV18 and TRBJ1-6; D gene ambiguous. Germline lookup yields CDR1 KGHSH and CDR2 LQKENI. The length of the CDR3 is 14 residues. Trimming pared 2 bases from V and 8 bases from J, leaving 10 bases between. This CDR3 is CASSPSVPHSPLHF. The CDR3, as DNA: TGTGCCAGCTCACCATCCGTTCCCCATTCACCCCTCCACTTT. The whole variable domain, remainder taken from reference TRBV18 and TRBJ1-6, is NAGVMQNPRHLVRRRGQEARLRCSPMKGHSHVYWYRQLPEEGLKFMVYLQKENIIDESGMPKERFSAEFPKEGPSILRIQQVVRGDSAAYFCASSPSVPHSPLHFGNGTRLTVT.

This clonotype was counted only a few times. This chain joins TRBV7-2 and TRBJ2-7; 9 bases map to TRBD2. Germline V gene data show CDR1 as SGHTA and CDR2 as FQGNSA. This CDR3 region has 14 residues. The junction had 5 bases not matched to a gene; V was cut back by 5 bases and J by 3 bases. CDR3 in amino acids: CASSRSGSIYEQYF. CDR3 DNA: TGTGCCAGCAGCCGTAGCGGGAGTATCTACGAGCAGTACTTC.

The chain has TRBV29-1 and TRBJ2-3, with D maybe TRBD2 (6 bases). Trimming took off 6 bases at V and 3 bases at J, with 19 bases between the two ends. This CDR3 region has 15 residues. Germline assignment: CDR1 SQVTM and CDR2 ANQGSEA. CDR3 protein: CSVVIRGRSTDTQYF. The CDR3 coding sequence is TGCAGCGTCGTGATACGGGGGAGGTCAACAGATACGCAGTATTTT.